This record concerns one T cell receptor beta chain sequence. Its antigen is unidentified. The data were taken from a study of shared clonotypes between healthy human individuals. As for the study in general: The study used three CD4 naive, three CD4 memory, two CD8 naive and one CD8 memory plate per donor.

The germline CDR1 and CDR2 sequences are LGHNA and YNFKEQ. This CDR3 has 15 amino acids. Germline trimming cut 6 bases from V and 0 bases from J; bases unmatched to any gene: 4. Broader study findings: Naive subsets typically showed greater estimated richness than memory subsets.

A CD45RA+ naive subset and a CD45RA-negative memory subset were split from CD4+ cells. Sequencing used immunoSEQ multiplex PCR; TCRdb keeps in-frame clones, though not all of them. The table has some 2.4 million clones, approximately 94% seen once. The sequenced material came from naive CD4+ T cells from PBMCs. Stated subset: CD45RA+ positively selected. The rearrangement links TRBV4-2 to TRBJ2-1; TRBD2 aligns across 8 bases. This sequence originates from a man between 18 and 29 years old in good health. Some clones in this sample may be carry-over from other donors' samples. The CDR3 coding sequence is TGTGCCAGCAGGACTAGCGTCAGCTCCTACAATGAGCAGTTCTTC. Its translation is CASRTSVSSYNEQFF.